This T cell receptor (beta chain) was identified in a study of blood T cell repertoires in COVID-19. Background on the study: Donors in the United States, Italy and Spain gave samples during acute or convalescent COVID-19.

Study processing details: Amplification with reference gene primers provided the estimates of nucleated cell counts. Method: immunoSEQ multiplex PCR; TCRdb's copy keeps in-frame clones and lacks some. The DNA was the basis for D and trimming; V, J and clone size are from that table. The sample consists of around 400,000 clones, roughly 88% of them appearing once. Enrolled through a virtual design, the participants were between about 18 and 100 years of age and came from some 25 US areas. Participant reports of clinical history set cohort assignment. This TCR was recovered from a woman younger than 35 who had been exposed to COVID-19. Sample: PBMCs or T cells enriched from blood (not recorded which).

DNA for the CDR3: TGCGCCAGCAGTGAGTCCCGGCAGGTGGTCTTCGGATACAATGAGCAGTTCTTC. Translated, it gives CASSESRQVVFGYNEQFF. The gene calls are TRBV10-1 and TRBJ2-1; D not certain. Germline V gene data show CDR1 as WNHNN and CDR2 as SYGVQD (reference sequence). V was clipped by 0 bases and J by 4 bases, with 19 bases between them. CDR3 length equals 18 residues.